The 20 T cell receptor beta chains listed next were all sequenced from one sample in a study of identical twins. TCRdb used MiXCR to reprocess the 5' RACE reads, holding one entry per CDR3 protein. The sample has 570,000 or so distinct CDR3 sequences, roughly 9.5% seen once. Another study also made use of these data, one on yellow fever vaccine responses in identical twins.

Input material: PBMCs. The receptor source for this set is a woman aged 18-29 years in good health.

The table lists this clonotype with many counts. The chain carries TRBV18 and TRBJ2-4, with 8 bases that match TRBD1. The trim removed 3 bases at V and 5 bases at J, leaving 3 bases unmatched. The germline CDR1 and CDR2 sequences are KGHSH and LQKENI. The length of the CDR3 is 14 residues. CDR3 region: CASSPGTGENIQYF. Written as DNA, the CDR3 is TGTGCCAGCTCACCCGGGACAGGCGAAAACATTCAGTACTTC.

This clonotype was recorded at least ten times. A much more abundant neighbour one base away suggests this may be a read error. The chain combines TRBV7-2 with TRBJ1-2; no clear D gene. V lost 1 base, J lost 2 bases, and 2 bases lay in between. The CDR3 contains 12 residues. The germline CDR1 and CDR2 sequences are SGHTA and FQGNSA. The CDR3 sequence: CASSLDNYGYTF. The CDR3 region has the DNA TGTGCCAGCAGCTTAGACAACTATGGCTACACCTTC.

This clonotype was seen a few times. V usage is TRBV7-9 and J usage is TRBJ2-7, with no clear D. CDR1 is SEHNR, CDR2 FQNEAQ, per germline (reference sequence). This CDR3 is 13 amino acids long. Trimming took off 4 bases at V and 6 bases at J, with 13 bases between the two ends. The CDR3 DNA follows: TGTGCCAGCAGCTCGATAGGCTCCGGCGAGCAGTACTTC. Translated, it gives CASSSIGSGEQYF.

This clonotype was counted once. The chain uses TRBV20-1 and TRBJ2-3; the D call may be TRBD1 or TRBD2 (5 bases each). Germline V CDR1 and CDR2: DFQATT, SNEGSKA (reference sequence). Trimming shortened V by 3 bases and J by 0 bases, and 13 bases separated the two germline ends. The CDR3 covers 15 residues. The chain's CDR3 is CSASRVEGSTDTQYF. The CDR3 coding sequence is TGCAGTGCTAGCAGGGTCGAGGGTAGCACAGATACGCAGTATTTT.

This clonotype was found a few times. This chain joins TRBV7-2 and TRBJ2-1; D is possibly TRBD1 or TRBD2 (5 bases each). The CDR3 runs to 15 residues. The V gene's germline CDR1 is SGHTA and CDR2 FQGNSA. The ends were cut back, 1 base at V and 8 bases at J, with 15 bases in the middle. The CDR3: CASSLVRDHRDEQFF. The CDR3 region has the DNA TGTGCCAGCAGCTTAGTTCGGGACCACCGAGATGAGCAGTTCTTC.

This chain uses TRBV7-8 with TRBJ2-3; tentatively, D is TRBD1 or TRBD2 (7 bases each). Germline V CDR1 and CDR2: SGHVS, FQNEAQ. The CDR3 sequence is 15 residues long. The V end was cut by 5 bases, the J end by 4 bases, with 16 bases between. The CDR3 DNA reads as TGTGCCAGCAGCCCAGGGGGGAGGGGGCCAGATACGCAGTATTTT. Its protein product is CASSPGGRGPDTQYF.

V gene TRBV7-9 combines with J gene TRBJ2-1; TRBD2 agrees at 8 bases. The CDR3 is 14 residues long. Losses at the gene ends were 6 bases for V and 5 bases for J; bases not matched to a gene: 6. Germline CDR1 is SEHNR and CDR2 is FQNEAQ (reference sequence). CDR3 bases: TGTGCCAGCAGTAGCGGGGAGAAAGACAATGAGCAGTTCTTC. As protein: CASSSGEKDNEQFF.

J is TRBJ2-7 and V is TRBV2; weak D call: TRBD2 (6 bases). CDR1 is SNHLY and CDR2 is FYNNEI in the germline V gene. The CDR3 has 14 residues. V was cut by 7 bases and J by 5 bases, with 18 bases left in between. CDR3 region: CASIPSRGSDEQYF. The CDR3 DNA reads TGTGCCAGCATCCCTTCCCGGGGGAGCGACGAGCAGTACTTC.

The chain carries TRBV20-1 and TRBJ2-3; D gene unclear. V was cut by 5 bases and J by 1 base, with 4 bases left in between. CDR3 length: 11 residues. Germline CDR1 reads DFQATT; CDR2 reads SNEGSKA (reference sequence). This CDR3 reads CSAPRTDTQYF. The DNA of the CDR3 is TGCAGTGCTCCTCGCACAGATACGCAGTATTTT.

This clonotype was recorded at least ten times. The chain combines TRBV5-6 with TRBJ2-7; 9 bases match TRBD1. CDR3 length: 14 residues. Looked up from germline, CDR1 is SGHDT and CDR2 is YYEEEE. V shed 3 bases, J shed 3 bases, and the junction held 4 bases outside the gene matches. CDR3 in DNA: TGTGCCAGCAGCTCGCGGGACAGGGTCTACGAGCAGTACTTC. Its translation: CASSSRDRVYEQYF.

This clonotype occurred a few times. The chain employs TRBV29-1 and TRBJ2-3, with no clear D. The CDR3 totals 13 residues. Germline V gene sequence: CDR1 SQVTM, CDR2 ANQGSEA. Trimming took off 3 bases at V and 6 bases at J, with 13 bases between the two ends. CDR3 in DNA: TGCAGCGTTGAGGAGTGGGGTTGGGATACGCAGTATTTT. Amino acid sequence: CSVEEWGWDTQYF.

In its sample, this clonotype was seen a few times. V gene TRBV7-9 combines with J gene TRBJ2-5; tentative D call: TRBD1 (6 bases). This CDR3 region has 14 residues. CDR1 and CDR2 from the germline V gene are SEHNR and FQNEAQ (reference sequence). V shed 5 bases and J shed 2 bases, with 12 bases lying between them. The chain's CDR3 is CASSISGDQETQYF. The CDR3 nucleotides are TGTGCCAGCAGCATATCAGGGGATCAAGAGACCCAGTACTTC.

This clonotype was counted between two and nine times. The chain couples TRBV27 to TRBJ1-1, with 10 bases fitting TRBD1. CDR1 is MNHEY, CDR2 SMNVEV, per germline (reference sequence). This CDR3 has 16 residues. Germline trimming cut 6 bases from V and 3 bases from J; bases unmatched to any gene: 10. The chain's CDR3 is CASSPTGGVSDTEAFF. CDR3 DNA: TGTGCCAGCAGCCCGACAGGGGGCGTATCGGACACTGAAGCTTTCTTT.

Ten or more counts support this clonotype. The chain couples TRBV29-1 to TRBJ2-2; D gene unclear. The CDR3 runs 12 residues. Trimming took off 2 bases at V and 5 bases at J, with 6 bases between the two ends. Germline V CDR1 and CDR2: SQVTM, ANQGSEA. Here the CDR3 reads CSVETLTGELFF. CDR3 nucleotide sequence: TGCAGCGTTGAAACGCTAACCGGGGAGCTGTTTTTT.

This clonotype was seen many times. The genes are TRBV29-1 and TRBJ2-1; 7 nucleotides align to TRBD2. CDR3 length equals 14 residues. V lost 5 bases to trimming and J lost 9 bases; unmatched junction nucleotides: 13. Germline CDR1 and CDR2: SQVTM and ANQGSEA. CDR3 coding DNA: TGCAGCGTTTTATATCGCGGGAGCGATAGTGAGCAGTTCTTC. Translation gives CSVLYRGSDSEQFF.

This clonotype occurred a few times. Here the CDR3 DNA reads TGTGCCAGCAGCCCCGGACAGTTTAATGAAAAACTGTTTTTT. This gives the protein CASSPGQFNEKLFF. The chain is built from TRBV11-2 and TRBJ1-4; TRBD1 is a possible D gene (6 bases). Between the trimmed V and J ends, which lost 5 bases and 4 bases, there was a span of 11 bases. CDR1 and CDR2 from the germline V gene are SGHAT and FQNNGV. The CDR3 contains 14 residues.

This clonotype appeared a few times. The rearrangement uses TRBV18 and TRBJ1-1; TRBD1 is a possible D gene (5 bases). In germline, CDR1 is KGHSH, CDR2 LQKENI. The CDR3 runs 14 residues. The V end lost 2 bases, the J end lost 6 bases, and 13 bases lay between the germline ends. The CDR3 loop is CASSPIGGAAEAFF. CDR3 sequence (DNA): TGTGCCAGCTCACCAATCGGCGGGGCTGCTGAAGCTTTCTTT.

There are many counts of this clonotype. This rearrangement joins TRBV6-1 to TRBJ2-7; D is uncertain. V was pared by 6 bases and J by 1 base, with 10 bases between. This CDR3 spans 13 amino acids. Germline values: CDR1 MNHNS, CDR2 SASEGT. The CDR3 region is CASSISGSYEQYF. In DNA form, the CDR3 reads TGTGCCAGCAGCATCAGTGGGTCCTACGAGCAGTACTTC.

In this sample, this clonotype turned up many times. The V gene is TRBV15, the J gene TRBJ1-1; D unclear. The CDR3 contains 16 residues. V dropped 2 bases and J dropped 0 bases, with 13 bases sitting between them. The germline V gene has CDR1 LNHNV and CDR2 YYDKDF (reference sequence). Here the CDR3 DNA reads TGTGCCACCAGCAGACCAGAGTCAAGAATGAACACTGAAGCTTTCTTT. This translates into CATSRPESRMNTEAFF.

The rearrangement uses TRBV27 and TRBJ2-7; 8 nucleotides match TRBD1. From germline, CDR1 is MNHEY and CDR2 SMNVEV (reference sequence). The CDR3 totals 15 residues. The J segment lost 2 bases and the V segment lost 5 bases, leaving 8 bases of the junction unmatched. CDR3 coding DNA: TGTGCCAGCAGTGCATTGAGGGACAGGACCTACGAGCAGTACTTC. It encodes CASSALRDRTYEQYF.